The 5 T cell receptor beta chains in this list originate from one sample, sequenced in a study of blood T cell repertoires in COVID-19. Sequencing was performed with immunoSEQ multiplex PCR; in TCRdb, only in-frame clones are kept and a portion is missing. The table includes about 160,000 clones, more than 85% detected once. Sequencing was performed on peripheral blood. These TCRs come from a woman aged 55-70 years with COVID-19, enrolled during active disease.

V and J are TRBV5-1 and TRBJ2-3, with TRBD1 matching over 11 bases. Germline V lookup: CDR1 SGHRS, CDR2 YFSETQ. The J segment lost 2 bases and the V segment lost 5 bases, leaving 4 bases of the junction unmatched. This CDR3 is built from 15 residues. The CDR3 sequence: CASSHGQGATDTQYF. CDR3 nucleotides: TGCGCCAGCAGTCATGGACAGGGGGCCACAGATACGCAGTATTTT.

The J gene is TRBJ1-4, the V gene TRBV9; tentatively, D is TRBD1 (6 bases). There are 16 residues in the CDR3. Germline lookup yields CDR1 SGDLS and CDR2 YYNGEE. The ends were cut back, 0 bases at V and 5 bases at J, with 14 bases in the middle. CDR3 region: CASSVGVGQGNEKLFF. DNA of the CDR3: TGTGCCAGCAGCGTAGGGGTAGGGCAGGGGAATGAAAAACTGTTTTTT.

The genes are TRBV7-3 and TRBJ2-3, with TRBD2 matching over 9 bases. From germline, CDR1 is SGHTA and CDR2 FQGTGA. The CDR3 is made up of 14 amino acids. V dropped 5 bases and J dropped 5; count of bases not matched to a gene: 5. The CDR3 nucleotides are TGTGCCAGCAGCCCATGGACTAGCGTAGATACGCAGTATTTT. It specifies CASSPWTSVDTQYF.

J is TRBJ1-2 and V is TRBV15; 7 positions agree with TRBD1. This CDR3 spans 15 amino acids. With V trimmed by 3 bases and J by 4 bases, 8 bases remained unmatched. Germline V lookup: CDR1 LNHNV, CDR2 YYDKDF (reference sequence). CDR3 residues: CATSRIRQGGYGYTF. The CDR3 nucleotides are TGTGCCACCAGCAGGATACGACAGGGTGGCTATGGCTACACCTTC.

The chain employs TRBV2 and TRBJ1-4; 11 bases line up with TRBD1. CDR1 SNHLY and CDR2 FYNNEI come from the germline V gene. There are 19 residues in the CDR3. Unmatched junction bases numbered 11, after V lost 5 bases and J lost 0 bases. This CDR3 is CASSTSDRGLDSTNEKLFF. Written as DNA, the CDR3 is TGTGCCAGCAGTACATCGGACAGGGGGCTTGACTCAACTAATGAAAAACTGTTTTTT.